This entry describes one T cell receptor beta chain. Its antigen remains unidentified. One end of the junction does not line up with germline, which may come from a read error. This sample is drawn from a study of control samples from healthy donors and cancer patients (TCRdb year 2020). CDR3 length: 15 amino acids, cysteine to phenylalanine. The kept DNA is CDR3 alone, 45 bases in frame from the first base. In the germline V gene (reference sequence), CDR1 corresponds to LNHDA and CDR2 to SQIVND. The library was prepared using the immunoSEQ multiplex PCR assay. TCRdb limited this immuneACCESS table to in-frame rearrangements with V and J called. A share of clones is missing; checked studies link under half to unresolved V genes, and the rest is unexplained. Here the sample has approximately 120,000 clones; around 92% occur a single time. Of the sample, just under 0.6% is held by the ten largest clones.

The sequence came from a man older than 75 with head and neck cancer. Recombination joined TRBV19 with TRBJ2-7, with 13 middle bases fitting TRBD2. What was sequenced was PBMCs. The DNA reads as follows: TGTGCCAGTAGCAAACTAGCGGGAGGGCCGGGCGAGCAGTGCTTC. This encodes CASSKLAGGPGEQCF. The variable domain in full, with residues beyond the CDR3 obtained from the reference TRBV19 and TRBJ2-7 genes, is DGGITQSPKYLFRKEGQNVTLSCEQNLNHDAMYWYRQDPGQGLRLIYYSQIVNDFQKGDIAEGYSVSREKKESFPLTVTSAQKNPTAFYLCASSKLAGGPGEQCFGPGTRLTVT.